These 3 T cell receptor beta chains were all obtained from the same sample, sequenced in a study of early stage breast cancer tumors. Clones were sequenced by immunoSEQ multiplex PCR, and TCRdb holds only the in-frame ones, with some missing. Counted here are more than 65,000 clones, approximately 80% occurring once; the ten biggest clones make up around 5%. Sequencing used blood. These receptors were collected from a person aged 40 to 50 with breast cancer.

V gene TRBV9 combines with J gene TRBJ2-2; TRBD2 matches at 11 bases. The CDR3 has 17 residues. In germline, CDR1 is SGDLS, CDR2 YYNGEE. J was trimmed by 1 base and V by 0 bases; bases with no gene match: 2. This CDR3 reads CASSVGLAGGNTGELFF. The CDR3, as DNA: TGTGCCAGCAGCGTAGGCCTAGCGGGAGGGAACACCGGGGAGCTGTTTTTT.

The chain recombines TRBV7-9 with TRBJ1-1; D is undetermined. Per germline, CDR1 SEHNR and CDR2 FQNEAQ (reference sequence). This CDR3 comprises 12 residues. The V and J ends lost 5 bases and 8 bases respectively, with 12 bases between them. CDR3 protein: CASSPSWQEAFF. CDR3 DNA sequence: TGTGCCAGCAGCCCATCATGGCAGGAAGCTTTCTTT.

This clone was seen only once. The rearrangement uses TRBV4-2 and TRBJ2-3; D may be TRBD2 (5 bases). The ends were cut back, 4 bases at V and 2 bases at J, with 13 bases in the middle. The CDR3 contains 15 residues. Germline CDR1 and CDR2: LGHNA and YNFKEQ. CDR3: CASSPGVGDTDTQYF. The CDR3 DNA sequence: TGTGCCAGCAGCCCCGGCGTCGGGGACACAGATACGCAGTATTTT.